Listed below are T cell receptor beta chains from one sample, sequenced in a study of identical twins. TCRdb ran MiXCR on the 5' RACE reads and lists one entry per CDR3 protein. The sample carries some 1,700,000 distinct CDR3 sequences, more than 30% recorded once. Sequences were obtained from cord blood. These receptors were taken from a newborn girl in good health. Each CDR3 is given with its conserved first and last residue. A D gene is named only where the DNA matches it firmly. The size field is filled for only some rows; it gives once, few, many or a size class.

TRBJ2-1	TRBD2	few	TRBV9	TGTGCCAGCAGCCACATCGGGACTAGCGGGAGTCCAAATGAGCAGTTCTTC	CASSHIGTSGSPNEQFF
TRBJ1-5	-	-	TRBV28	TGTGCCAGCACCCCCGGGGGACAAACTAGCAATCAGCCCCAGCATTTT	CASTPGGQTSNQPQHF
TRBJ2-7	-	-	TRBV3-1	TGTGCCAGCAGCCAACTCTCGGCCCCGTACGAGCAGTACTTC	CASSQLSAPYEQYF
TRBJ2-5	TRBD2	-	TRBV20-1	TGCAGTGCTAGCGGGAGGAAGGAGACCCAGTACTTC	CSASGRKETQYF
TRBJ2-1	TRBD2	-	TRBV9	TGTGCCAGCAGCATGACTAGCGCGTTCTACAATGAGCAGTTCTTC	CASSMTSAFYNEQFF
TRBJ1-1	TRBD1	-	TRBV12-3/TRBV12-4	TGTGCCAGCAACTGGGGGCGGGACAGAGACACTGAAGCTTTCTTT	CASNWGRDRDTEAFF
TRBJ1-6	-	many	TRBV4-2	TGTGCCAGCAGCCAAGGTCACCTAAATTCACCCCTCCACTTT	CASSQGHLNSPLHF
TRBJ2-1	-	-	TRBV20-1	TGCAGTGCTTCGGACGGTGGGAATGAGCAGTTCTTC	CSASDGGNEQFF
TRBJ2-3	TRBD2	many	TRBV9	TGTGCCAGCAGTGCGCGCGGGAGTACAGATACGCAGTATTTT	CASSARGSTDTQYF
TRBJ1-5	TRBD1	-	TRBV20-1	TGCAGTGCTTTGACAGGGGTCTATAGCAATCAGCCCCAGCATTTT	CSALTGVYSNQPQHF
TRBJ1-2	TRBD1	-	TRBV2	TGTGCCAGCTTAAGGGACAGTTATGGCTACACCTTC	CASLRDSYGYTF
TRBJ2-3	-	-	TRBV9	TGTGCCAGCAGCGTAGGGTGGCGCCTAAGCACAGATACGCAGTATTTT	CASSVGWRLSTDTQYF
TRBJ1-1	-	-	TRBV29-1	TGCAGCGTCCGACGGGAGAACACTGAAGCTTTCTTT	CSVRRENTEAFF
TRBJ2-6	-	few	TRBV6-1	TGTGCCAGCAGTGAATTCCAGTCTGGGGCCAACGTCCTGACTTTC	CASSEFQSGANVLTF